The sequence of this T cell receptor beta chain was determined in a study of vaccination effects on CD4 cells after COVID-19. Regarding this clone: Its antigen is as yet unknown.

Germline V CDR1 and CDR2: MNHEY, SVGEGT. The CDR3 is made up of 16 amino acids. V was cut by 4 bases and J by 4 bases, with 17 bases left in between. CD4+ T cells specific for antigen were expanded with viral peptide pools by the ViraFEST assay before sequencing. With roughly nine days of culture completed, CD4+ T cells were isolated. Each participant received a vaccine that was either BNT162b2 or mRNA-1273, given as two doses. Among the vaccine recipients, none had a prior SARS-CoV-2 infection, and nucleocapsid antibodies were negative. Whole-study results and caveats: Healthy vaccinees had only 1 of 255 vaccine-induced clones cross-react with common cold coronaviruses.

Measured with immunoSEQ multiplex PCR; TCRdb has only the in-frame clones, and not every one. The sample has about 61,000 clones; 73% are singletons. The sample consisted of CD4+ T cells from PBMCs cultured with HCoV-229E spike peptides, taken after COVID-19 vaccination. The TCR originated in a human donor who received a COVID-19 vaccine. The V call is TRBV6-2 or TRBV6-3, the J call TRBJ2-1; TRBD1 might be the D (6 bases). Here the CDR3 DNA reads TGTGCCAGCAGTTCCGGGACACGAGGGATATACAATGAGCAGTTCTTC. It encodes CASSSGTRGIYNEQFF.